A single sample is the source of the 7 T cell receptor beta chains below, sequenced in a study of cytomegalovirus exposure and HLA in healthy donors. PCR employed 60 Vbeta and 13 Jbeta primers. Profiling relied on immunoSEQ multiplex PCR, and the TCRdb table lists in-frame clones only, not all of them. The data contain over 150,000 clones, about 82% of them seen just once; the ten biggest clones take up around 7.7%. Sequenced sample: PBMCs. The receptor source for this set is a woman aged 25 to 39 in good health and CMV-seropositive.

Here the CDR3 reads CASSYSGDYGYTF. DNA for the CDR3: TGTGCCAGCAGTTATAGCGGGGACTATGGCTACACCTTC. The gene calls are TRBV6-5 and TRBJ1-2; D is unclear. V dropped 3 bases and J dropped 3 bases, with 8 bases sitting between them. The germline V gene encodes CDR1 MNHEY and CDR2 SVGAGI. The CDR3 spans 13 residues.

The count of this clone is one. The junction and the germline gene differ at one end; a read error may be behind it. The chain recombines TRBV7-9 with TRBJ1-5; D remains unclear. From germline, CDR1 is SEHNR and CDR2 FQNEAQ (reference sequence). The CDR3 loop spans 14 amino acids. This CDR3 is CASSLAGANQPQHF. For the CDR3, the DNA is TGTGCCAGCAGCCTAGCCGGAGCTAATCAGCCCCAGCATTTT.

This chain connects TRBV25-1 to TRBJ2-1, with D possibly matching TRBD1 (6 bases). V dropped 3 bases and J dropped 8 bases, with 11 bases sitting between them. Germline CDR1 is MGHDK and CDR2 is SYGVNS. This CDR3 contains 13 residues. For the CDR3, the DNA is TGTGCCAGCAGTGATGGGTCAGGGGATGAGCAGTTCTTC. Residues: CASSDGSGDEQFF.

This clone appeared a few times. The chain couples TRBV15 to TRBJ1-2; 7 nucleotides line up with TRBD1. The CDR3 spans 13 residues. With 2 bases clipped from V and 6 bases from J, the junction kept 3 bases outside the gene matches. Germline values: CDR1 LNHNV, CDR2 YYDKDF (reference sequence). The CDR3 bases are TGTGCCACCAGCAGAAGACAGGGCAATGGCTACACCTTC. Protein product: CATSRRQGNGYTF.

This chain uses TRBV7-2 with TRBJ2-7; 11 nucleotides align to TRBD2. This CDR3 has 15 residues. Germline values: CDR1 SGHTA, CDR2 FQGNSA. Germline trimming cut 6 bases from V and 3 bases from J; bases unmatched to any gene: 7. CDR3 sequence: CASSFSGGEYYEQYF. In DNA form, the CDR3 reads TGTGCCAGCAGTTTTAGCGGGGGGGAATACTACGAGCAGTACTTC.

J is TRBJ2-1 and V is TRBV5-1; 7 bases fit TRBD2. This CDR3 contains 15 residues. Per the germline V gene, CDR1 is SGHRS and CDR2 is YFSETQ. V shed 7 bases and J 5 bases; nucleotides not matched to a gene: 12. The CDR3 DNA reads TGCGCCAGCTCCTTACAGCCGGCGGGAGACAATGAGCAGTTCTTC. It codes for CASSLQPAGDNEQFF.

The CDR3 loop reads CASSEDRWGYGYTF. The CDR3 region has the DNA TGTGCCAGCAGTGAAGACAGGTGGGGATATGGCTACACCTTC. The gene calls are TRBV2 and TRBJ1-2; perhaps TRBD1 as D (5 bases). Germline CDR1 and CDR2: SNHLY and FYNNEI. The CDR3 runs to 14 residues. V was clipped by 1 base and J by 5 bases, with 11 bases between them. Complete variable domain (other parts from reference TRBV2 and TRBJ1-2): EPEVTQTPSHQVTQMGQEVILRCVPISNHLYFYWYRQILGQKVEFLVSFYNNEISEKSEIFDDQFSVERPDGSNFTLKIRSTKLEDSAMYFCASSEDRWGYGYTFGSGTRLTVV.